Detailed here is one TCR beta chain. It lacks a known antigen. It has no much larger one-base neighbor in the sample; base qualities were not kept. This specimen's treatment or condition label, interpreted: in vitro stimulation with specific CMV peptide epitopes to enrich CMV-specific T cells. V gives up 9 bases and J gives up 6 bases, and the segment between their germline ends measures 20 bases. The CDR3 starts with the cysteine, ends with the phenylalanine, and has 14 residues. Of the read, only the CDR3 DNA is kept; its 42 bases are in frame from base 1. CDR1 and CDR2 are read off the germline V gene as SGHVS and FQNEAQ. This specimen comes from a study of T cell repertoires in cytomegalovirus infection (dated by TCRdb to the late 2010s). For context, the study as a whole: The peptide stimulations were aimed at well-studied HLA-B-restricted epitopes as well as recently identified HLA-C-restricted CMV epitopes, whose presentation resists viral immunomodulation. Donor HLA type was relevant to the analysis, because carriage of CMV infection together with the matching HLA type was indicated by public TCR beta signatures. Overall study outcomes, separate from this receptor: The ex vivo response was dominated by HLA-C-restricted CMV-specific TCR beta clonotypes, which also provided the single most frequent clonotype in two of eight donors. In both this cohort and an independent roughly 330-donor cohort, the cumulative frequency of public TCR beta family members distinguished carriers of CMV infection plus the relevant HLA type.

Data came from an Illumina HiSeq 1500. TCRdb itself trimmed the public reads at Q25 with fastp, ran MiXCR and retained productive beta chains. One record per CDR3 amino acid sequence lists the most common genes and DNA. This sample is represented by under 200,000 distinct CDR3 sequences; less than 25% of them were singletons. More than 25% of the sample goes to the ten largest clones. The sample was CD8+ T cells from cultured PBMCs, taken from culture after CMV antigen stimulation. The clonotype comes from a human donor in good health (CMV status not recorded). Some clones in this sample may be carry-over from other donors' samples. The chain links TRBV7-8 with TRBJ1-1; D gene: possibly TRBD1, on 6 matching bases. The CDR3 protein: CASLPTGIGAEAFF. The DNA reads as follows: TGTGCCAGTCTCCCCACAGGGATCGGCGCTGAAGCTTTCTTT.